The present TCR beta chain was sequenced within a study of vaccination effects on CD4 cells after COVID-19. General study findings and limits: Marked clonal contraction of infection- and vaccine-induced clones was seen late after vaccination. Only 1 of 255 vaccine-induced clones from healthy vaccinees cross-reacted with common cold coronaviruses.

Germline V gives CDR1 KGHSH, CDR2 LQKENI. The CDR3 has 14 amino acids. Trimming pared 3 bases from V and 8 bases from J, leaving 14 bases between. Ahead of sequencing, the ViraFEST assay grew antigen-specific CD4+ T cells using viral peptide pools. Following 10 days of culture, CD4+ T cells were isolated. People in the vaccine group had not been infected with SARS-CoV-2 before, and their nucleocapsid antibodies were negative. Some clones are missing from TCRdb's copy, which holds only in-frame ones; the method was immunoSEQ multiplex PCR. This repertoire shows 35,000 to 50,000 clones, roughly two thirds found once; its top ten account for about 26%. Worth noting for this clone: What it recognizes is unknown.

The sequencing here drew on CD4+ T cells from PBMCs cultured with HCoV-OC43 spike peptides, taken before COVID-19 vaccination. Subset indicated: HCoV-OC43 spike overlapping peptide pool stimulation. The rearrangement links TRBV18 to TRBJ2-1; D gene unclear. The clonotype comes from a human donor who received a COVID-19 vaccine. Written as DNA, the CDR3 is TGTGCCAGCTCACCGCTGACACTGACGGATGAGCAGTTCTTC. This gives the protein CASSPLTLTDEQFF.